This is a list of T cell receptor beta chains from one sample in a study of blood T cell repertoires in COVID-19. Using immunoSEQ multiplex PCR, the repertoire was profiled, and TCRdb retains in-frame clones only, with some absent. The data contain under 300,000 clones, 80% to 85% of them singletons. The material sequenced was PBMCs or T cells enriched from blood (not recorded which). The source is a man aged 50-59 years who had recovered from COVID-19. CDR3s include the opening cysteine and the closing phenylalanine or tryptophan. Each record gives: D gene, clone size, J gene, V gene, CDR3 protein, CDR3 DNA. D genes are given only for firm matches. Clone size is stated in some rows and not others, as once, few, many or a class when expanded.

D: TRBD2; size: .; J: TRBJ2-3; V: TRBV30; CDR3: CAWRLAGGTDTQYF; DNA: TGTGCCTGGAGGTTAGCGGGGGGCACAGATACGCAGTATTTT
D: TRBD1; size: .; J: TRBJ1-3; V: TRBV3-1/TRBV3-2; CDR3: CASTWGQYSGNTIYF; DNA: TGTGCCAGCACCTGGGGACAGTACTCTGGAAACACCATATATTTT
D: .; size: once; J: TRBJ1-3; V: TRBV6-1; CDR3: CASSGFGGSSGNTIYF; DNA: TGTGCCAGCAGTGGCTTCGGAGGGAGCTCTGGAAACACCATATATTTT
D: .; size: few; J: TRBJ1-4; V: TRBV11-2; CDR3: CASRQGTNEKLFF; DNA: TGTGCCAGCAGACAGGGAACTAATGAAAAACTGTTTTTT
D: TRBD2; size: .; J: TRBJ2-3; V: TRBV27; CDR3: CASSERGVTDTQYF; DNA: TGTGCCAGCTCGGAGCGGGGAGTCACAGATACGCAGTATTTT
D: .; size: .; J: TRBJ1-4; V: TRBV3-1/TRBV3-2; CDR3: CASSQRATNEKLFF; DNA: TGTGCCAGCAGCCAACGGGCAACTAATGAAAAACTGTTTTTT
D: .; size: .; J: TRBJ2-1; V: TRBV2; CDR3: CASSVLATSYNEQFF; DNA: TGTGCCAGCAGTGTTCTAGCGACGTCCTACAATGAGCAGTTCTTC
D: TRBD1; size: .; J: TRBJ1-1; V: TRBV7-3; CDR3: CASSPGQRLTEAFF; DNA: TGTGCCAGCAGCCCGGGACAGAGACTCACTGAAGCTTTCTTT
D: .; size: .; J: TRBJ2-2; V: TRBV19; CDR3: CASSMNVPRGNGELFF; DNA: TGTGCCAGTAGTATGAACGTCCCCAGGGGCAACGGGGAGCTGTTTTTT
D: .; size: .; J: TRBJ1-1; V: TRBV28; CDR3: CASSLNAGRSTEAFF; DNA: TGTGCCAGCAGTTTAAATGCCGGAAGGAGCACTGAAGCTTTCTTT
D: .; size: .; J: TRBJ2-2; V: TRBV7-3; CDR3: CASSLTSSGELFF; DNA: TGTGCCAGCAGCCTTACTAGCTCGGGGGAGCTGTTTTTT
D: TRBD1; size: once; J: TRBJ1-1; V: TRBV6-5; CDR3: CASNHGQGSKAFF; DNA: TGTGCCAGCAATCATGGACAGGGCTCGAAAGCTTTCTTT
D: TRBD1; size: .; J: TRBJ1-5; V: TRBV28; CDR3: CASRINRGDQPQHF; DNA: TGTGCCAGCAGGATTAACAGGGGGGATCAGCCCCAGCATTTT
D: .; size: .; J: TRBJ1-1; V: TRBV2; CDR3: CASSAQGNTEAFF; DNA: TGTGCCAGCAGTGCTCAGGGGAACACTGAAGCTTTCTTT
D: TRBD2; size: once; J: TRBJ2-7; V: TRBV28; CDR3: CASSMIGTSGRQGYEQYF; DNA: TGTGCCAGCAGTATGATCGGGACTAGCGGGAGGCAGGGGTACGAGCAGTACTTC
D: .; size: .; J: TRBJ2-7; V: TRBV5-1; CDR3: CASTVEGAAGEQYF; DNA: TGCGCCAGCACGGTGGAGGGGGCAGCGGGCGAGCAGTACTTC
D: TRBD1; size: once; J: TRBJ1-2; V: TRBV3-1/TRBV3-2; CDR3: CASSQEMTGYIYGYTF; DNA: TGTGCCAGCAGCCAAGAAATGACAGGGTACATCTATGGCTACACCTTC
D: TRBD1; size: .; J: TRBJ1-1; V: TRBV10-3; CDR3: CAISSRTGEGTEAFF; DNA: TGTGCCATCAGCAGCCGGACAGGGGAGGGCACTGAAGCTTTCTTT
D: TRBD1; size: .; J: TRBJ1-1; V: TRBV4-1; CDR3: CASSQGTGAYTEAFF; DNA: TGCGCCAGCAGCCAAGGAACAGGGGCCTACACTGAAGCTTTCTTT
D: TRBD2; size: .; J: TRBJ2-7; V: TRBV2; CDR3: CASRWTSGGTRAYEQYF; DNA: TGTGCCAGCCGGTGGACTAGCGGGGGAACAAGGGCCTACGAGCAGTACTTC
D: TRBD1; size: once; J: TRBJ2-1; V: TRBV18; CDR3: CASSPQRQGNNEQFF; DNA: TGTGCCAGCTCACCACAGAGACAGGGGAACAATGAGCAGTTCTTC
D: TRBD1; size: .; J: TRBJ2-7; V: TRBV30; CDR3: CAWEGTGSYEQYF; DNA: TGTGCCTGGGAAGGGACAGGGTCCTACGAGCAGTACTTC
D: TRBD2; size: .; J: TRBJ2-1; V: TRBV5-6; CDR3: CASSSRGSGIGVDEQFF; DNA: TGTGCCAGCAGCTCCCGAGGTAGCGGGATAGGGGTGGATGAGCAGTTCTTC
D: TRBD1; size: .; J: TRBJ1-5; V: TRBV28; CDR3: CASSLSGTGDNQPQHF; DNA: TGTGCCAGCAGTTTAAGCGGGACAGGGGACAATCAGCCCCAGCATTTT
D: .; size: .; J: TRBJ1-2; V: TRBV24-1; CDR3: CATSEHNPRANYGYTF; DNA: TGTGCCACCAGTGAACATAACCCCAGGGCGAACTATGGCTACACCTTC
D: .; size: .; J: TRBJ2-3; V: TRBV18; CDR3: CASSPQYSSTDTQYF; DNA: TGTGCCAGCTCACCGCAATACTCTAGCACAGATACGCAGTATTTT
D: .; size: .; J: TRBJ2-1; V: TRBV7-3; CDR3: CASSLRGSSYNEQFF; DNA: TGTGCCAGCAGCTTACGGGGAAGCTCCTACAATGAGCAGTTCTTC
D: TRBD1; size: .; J: TRBJ1-1; V: TRBV12-5; CDR3: CASGSFAGQMNTEAFF; DNA: TGTGCTAGTGGTTCTTTCGCGGGACAGATGAACACTGAAGCTTTCTTT
D: .; size: .; J: TRBJ1-1; V: TRBV3-1/TRBV3-2; CDR3: CASTSFTMNTEAFF; DNA: TGTGCCAGCACCTCCTTTACTATGAACACTGAAGCTTTCTTT
D: .; size: .; J: TRBJ1-6; V: TRBV6-5; CDR3: CASSLAQGYNSPLHF; DNA: TGTGCCAGCAGCCTCGCCCAGGGCTATAATTCACCCCTCCACTTT
D: .; size: .; J: TRBJ1-1; V: TRBV10-1; CDR3: CASSPGGGEAFF; DNA: TGCGCCAGCAGTCCGGGAGGAGGTGAAGCTTTCTTT
D: .; size: .; J: TRBJ1-2; V: TRBV9; CDR3: CASSVHIRGPNYGYTF; DNA: TGTGCCAGCAGCGTCCATATTAGGGGTCCCAACTATGGCTACACCTTC
D: TRBD2; size: .; J: TRBJ2-1; V: TRBV11-2; CDR3: CASSLVWLAGRDEQFF; DNA: TGTGCCAGCAGCTTAGTTTGGCTAGCGGGGAGGGATGAGCAGTTCTTC
D: TRBD2; size: .; J: TRBJ2-2; V: TRBV24-1; CDR3: CATSDPAGGPRTGELFF; DNA: TGTGCCACCAGTGACCCAGCGGGAGGGCCTAGAACCGGGGAGCTGTTTTTT
D: TRBD2; size: few; J: TRBJ2-1; V: TRBV11-3; CDR3: CASSPRGGWGASGSHNEQFF; DNA: TGTGCCAGCAGCCCCCGCGGGGGGTGGGGGGCTAGCGGGAGTCACAATGAGCAGTTCTTC
D: .; size: .; J: TRBJ2-3; V: TRBV2; CDR3: CASTRTDTQYF; DNA: TGTGCCAGCACTCGCACAGATACGCAGTATTTT
D: .; size: .; J: TRBJ2-7; V: TRBV6-5; CDR3: CASGQTRSHEQYF; DNA: TGTGCCAGCGGGCAGACTAGGTCCCACGAGCAGTACTTC
D: TRBD2; size: few; J: TRBJ2-2; V: TRBV30; CDR3: CAWRVPDTSGGQNTGELFF; DNA: TGTGCCTGGAGGGTCCCAGATACTAGCGGGGGGCAGAACACCGGGGAGCTGTTTTTT